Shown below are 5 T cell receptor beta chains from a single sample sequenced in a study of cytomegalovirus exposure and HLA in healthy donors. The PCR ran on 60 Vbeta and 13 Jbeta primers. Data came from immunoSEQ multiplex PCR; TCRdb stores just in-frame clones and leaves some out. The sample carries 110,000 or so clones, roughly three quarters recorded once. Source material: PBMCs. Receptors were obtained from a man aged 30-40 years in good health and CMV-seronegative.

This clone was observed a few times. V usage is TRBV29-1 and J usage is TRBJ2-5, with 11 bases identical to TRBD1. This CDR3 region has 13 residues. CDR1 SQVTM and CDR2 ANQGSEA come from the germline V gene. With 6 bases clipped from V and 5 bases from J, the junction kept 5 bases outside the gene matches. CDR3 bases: TGCAGCGTCCGGGACAGGGGGTTGGAGACCCAGTACTTC. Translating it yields CSVRDRGLETQYF.

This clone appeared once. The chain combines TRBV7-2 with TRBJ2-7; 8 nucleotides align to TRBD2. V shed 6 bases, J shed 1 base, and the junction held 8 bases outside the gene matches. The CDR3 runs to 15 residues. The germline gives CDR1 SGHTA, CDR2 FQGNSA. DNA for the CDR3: TGTGCCAGCAGTTATAGAGCGGGAGCATCCTACGAGCAGTACTTC. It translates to CASSYRAGASYEQYF.

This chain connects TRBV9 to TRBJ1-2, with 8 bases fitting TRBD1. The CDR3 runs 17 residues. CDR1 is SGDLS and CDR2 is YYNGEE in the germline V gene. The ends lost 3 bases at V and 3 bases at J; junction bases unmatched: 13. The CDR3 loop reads CASSDRDRRLQDYGYTF. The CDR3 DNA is TGTGCCAGCAGCGACCGGGACAGGAGGCTCCAAGACTATGGCTACACCTTC.

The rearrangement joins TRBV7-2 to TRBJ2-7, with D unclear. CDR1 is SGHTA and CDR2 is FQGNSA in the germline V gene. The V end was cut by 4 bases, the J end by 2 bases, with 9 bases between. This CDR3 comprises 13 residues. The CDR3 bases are TGTGCCAGCAGCTCGCAGGTACCCTACGAGCAGTACTTC. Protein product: CASSSQVPYEQYF.

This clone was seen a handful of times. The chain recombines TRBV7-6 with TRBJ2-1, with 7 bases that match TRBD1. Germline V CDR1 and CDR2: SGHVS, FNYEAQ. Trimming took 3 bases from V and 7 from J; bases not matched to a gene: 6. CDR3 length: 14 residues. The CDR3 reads CASSFGPGQNEQFF. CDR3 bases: TGTGCCAGCAGCTTTGGACCGGGACAGAATGAGCAGTTCTTC.